The rows below give T cell receptor beta chains drawn from one sample of a study of T cell responses to AZD1222 COVID-19 vaccine. The assay was immunoSEQ multiplex PCR, and TCRdb's table has in-frame clones only and misses some. The sample lists some 90,000 clones; about 87% were seen once. The material sequenced was peripheral blood, taken on day 0 of AZD1222 vaccination. The receptors come from an adult in good health. CDR3s include the opening cysteine and the closing phenylalanine or tryptophan. Fields, in order: J gene, D gene, V gene, clone size, CDR3 protein, CDR3 DNA. A D gene is named only where the DNA matches it firmly. The size entry is marked missing in some rows and otherwise reads once, few, many or a size class.

J: TRBJ2-5
D: .
V: TRBV5-5
size: .
CDR3: CASSLASGVRAQYF
DNA: TGTGCCAGCAGCTTAGCGAGCGGAGTCCGAGCCCAGTACTTC

J: TRBJ2-1
D: TRBD2
V: TRBV30
size: .
CDR3: CAWSRGLAGYNEQFF
DNA: TGTGCCTGGAGTCGCGGACTAGCGGGATACAATGAGCAGTTCTTC

J: TRBJ1-2
D: .
V: TRBV6-4
size: .
CDR3: CASRYTGNGYTF
DNA: TGTGCCAGCAGATACACAGGGAATGGCTACACCTTC

J: TRBJ2-1
D: TRBD2
V: TRBV7-9
size: .
CDR3: CASSLRASGRDEQFF
DNA: TGTGCCAGCAGCTTACGGGCTAGCGGGAGGGACGAGCAGTTCTTC

J: TRBJ2-7
D: .
V: TRBV27
size: .
CDR3: CASRGMTANLYYEQYF
DNA: TGTGCCAGCAGGGGGATGACAGCGAATCTTTACTACGAGCAGTACTTC

J: TRBJ2-7
D: .
V: TRBV13
size: few
CDR3: CASSSNSPYEQYF
DNA: TGTGCCAGCAGCTCTAACAGTCCCTACGAGCAGTACTTC

J: TRBJ2-1
D: .
V: TRBV4-2
size: .
CDR3: CASSQLTYSYNEQFF
DNA: TGTGCCAGCAGCCAATTGACGTATTCCTACAATGAGCAGTTCTTC

J: TRBJ1-1
D: .
V: TRBV25-1
size: .
CDR3: CASSEYSRNTEAFF
DNA: TGTGCCAGCAGTGAATATTCGAGGAACACTGAAGCTTTCTTT

J: TRBJ1-5
D: .
V: TRBV7-3
size: .
CDR3: CASSLSGGGNQPQHF
DNA: TGTGCCAGCAGCCTTTCAGGTGGCGGCAATCAGCCCCAGCATTTT

J: TRBJ1-3
D: .
V: TRBV11-2
size: .
CDR3: CASSLDQPDLGNTIYF
DNA: TGTGCCAGCAGCTTAGATCAACCGGATTTGGGAAACACCATATATTTT

J: TRBJ1-5
D: .
V: TRBV6-6
size: once
CDR3: CASSYRDSNQPQHF
DNA: TGTGCCAGCAGTTACAGAGATAGCAATCAGCCCCAGCATTTT

J: TRBJ1-1
D: .
V: TRBV6-1
size: .
CDR3: CASSDKGGTLKAFF
DNA: TGTGCCAGCAGTGACAAGGGGGGGACCTTGAAAGCTTTCTTT

J: TRBJ1-4
D: TRBD1
V: TRBV28
size: few
CDR3: CASSSRTGGAGEKLFF
DNA: TGTGCCAGCAGTTCTAGGACAGGGGGCGCCGGCGAAAAACTGTTTTTT

J: TRBJ2-2
D: .
V: TRBV10-2
size: once
CDR3: CASLGSNPNTGELFF
DNA: TGCGCCAGCTTAGGGTCTAACCCGAACACCGGGGAGCTGTTTTTT

J: TRBJ2-7
D: .
V: TRBV7-2
size: .
CDR3: CASSDRGRNEQYF
DNA: TGTGCCAGCAGCGATCGGGGCCGAAACGAGCAGTACTTC

J: TRBJ1-4
D: TRBD1
V: TRBV27
size: .
CDR3: CASGGTANEKLFF
DNA: TGTGCCAGCGGTGGGACAGCTAATGAAAAACTGTTTTTT